These 26 T cell receptor beta chains came from one sample sequenced in a study of shared clonotypes between healthy human individuals (dated by TCRdb to about 2020). The library was made by the immunoSEQ multiplex PCR assay. TCRdb obtained this table from immuneACCESS and retained in-frame rearrangements with V and J assigned. These tables miss some clones; where compared with another copy, unresolved V genes account for less than half of the shortfall, and the remainder is unexplained. In all, the sample holds 2,500,000 or so clones, and around 90% of those were seen once. 0.37% of the sample goes to the ten largest clones. Specimen: naive CD4+ T cells from PBMCs. The cell subset or site label here, explained by the study, means: CD45RA+ positively selected. Receptors were obtained from a man aged 18 to 35 in good health. Some clones in this sample may be carry-over from other donors' samples.

This chain uses TRBV4-1 with TRBJ1-1; a possible D gene is TRBD1 (5 bases). The V gene's germline CDR1 is MGHRA and CDR2 YSYEKL. Trimming stripped 0 bases from V and 0 bases from J, with 11 bases between. The CDR3 consists of 16 residues. CDR3 amino acids: CASSQEGVRMNTEAFF. For the CDR3, the DNA is TGCGCCAGCAGCCAAGAAGGGGTCAGGATGAACACTGAAGCTTTCTTT.

The V and J genes are TRBV9 and TRBJ2-3; perhaps TRBD2 as D (6 bases). CDR1 and CDR2 from the germline V gene are SGDLS and YYNGEE. The V end lost 4 bases, the J end lost 3 bases, and 9 bases lay between the germline ends. The CDR3 spans 13 residues. The CDR3 reads CASSPGLTDTQYF. In DNA, the CDR3 is TGTGCCAGCAGCCCCGGACTAACAGATACGCAGTATTTT.

V and J are TRBV6-1 and TRBJ1-2; no reliable D call. Trimming took off 2 bases at V and 12 bases at J, with 10 bases between the two ends. Germline values: CDR1 MNHNS, CDR2 SASEGT. The CDR3 is made up of 11 amino acids. This CDR3 is CASSENGENTF. For the CDR3, the DNA is TGTGCCAGCAGTGAAAACGGGGAGAACACCTTC.

The J gene is TRBJ2-1, the V gene TRBV5-1; TRBD2 matches 9 bases. This CDR3 spans 16 amino acids. V shed 3 bases and J 7 bases; nucleotides not matched to a gene: 11. Looked up from germline, CDR1 is SGHRS and CDR2 is YFSETQ. The CDR3 coding sequence is TGCGCCAGCAGCTCCCCCGCGGCTAGCGGGGCGAATGAGCAGTTCTTC. Translation: CASSSPAASGANEQFF. Using reference TRBV5-1 and TRBJ2-1 for the parts outside the CDR3, the full variable domain is KAGVTQTPRYLIKTRGQQVTLSCSPISGHRSVSWYQQTPGQGLQFLFEYFSETQRNKGNFPGRFSGRQFSNSRSEMNVSTLELGDSALYLCASSSPAASGANEQFFGPGTRLTVL.

This rearrangement joins TRBV4-2 to TRBJ2-3; D is perhaps TRBD1 (5 bases). The ends were cut back, 4 bases at V and 3 bases at J, with 11 bases in the middle. CDR3 length equals 14 residues. Germline CDR1 and CDR2: LGHNA and YNFKEQ. The CDR3 nucleotides read TGTGCCAGCAGCCCTGGACACTTGACAGATACGCAGTATTTT. Translation gives CASSPGHLTDTQYF.

V is TRBV7-3 and J is TRBJ2-1, with TRBD2 identical over 9 bases. The trim removed 0 bases at V and 7 bases at J, leaving 4 bases unmatched. Germline CDR1 SGHTA, CDR2 FQGTGA. This CDR3 has 15 amino acids. CDR3 bases: TGTGCCAGCAGCTTAACAAGCGGGGGGTTTAATGAGCAGTTCTTC. Its protein product is CASSLTSGGFNEQFF. Full variable domain (missing parts from reference TRBV7-3 and TRBJ2-1): GAGVSQTPSNKVTEKGKYVELRCDPISGHTALYWYRQSLGQGPEFLIYFQGTGAADDSGLPNDRFFAVRPEGSVSTLKIQRTERGDSAVYLCASSLTSGGFNEQFFGPGTRLTVL.

The chain recombines TRBV5-6 with TRBJ2-7, with D perhaps being TRBD1 or TRBD2 (5 bases each). There are 19 residues in the CDR3. Trimming left V 1 base short and J 0 bases short, with 23 bases between. Germline V gives CDR1 SGHDT, CDR2 YYEEEE. The CDR3, as DNA: TGTGCCAGCAGCTTGTTTTTGTCCGGGGCGGGCGGCATCTCCTACGAGCAGTACTTC. It codes for CASSLFLSGAGGISYEQYF.

The chain links TRBV7-9 to TRBJ2-1, with 7 positions matching TRBD2. After removal of 0 bases from V and 4 bases from J, the junction contained 6 bases not matched to a gene. Germline lookup yields CDR1 SEHNR and CDR2 FQNEAQ (reference sequence). The CDR3 consists of 16 residues. The CDR3 is CASSLAGGSTYNEQFF. CDR3 DNA sequence: TGTGCCAGCAGCTTAGCCGGCGGGAGTACGTACAATGAGCAGTTCTTC.

CDR3 loop: CASSSDRGPYEQYF. The CDR3 DNA is TGTGCCAGCAGCTCGGACAGGGGTCCTTACGAGCAGTACTTC. The V gene is TRBV5-4, the J gene TRBJ2-7; 9 bases agree with TRBD1. V trimming: 3 bases; J trimming: 4 bases; junction bases outside the gene matches: 5. The CDR3 totals 14 residues. Germline loops: CDR1 SGHNT, CDR2 YYREEE (reference sequence).

This chain uses TRBV5-4 with TRBJ2-5, with 10 bases matching TRBD1. The length of the CDR3 is 15 residues. Unmatched junction bases numbered 8, after V lost 4 bases and J lost 5 bases. Germline CDR1 SGHNT, CDR2 YYREEE (reference sequence). CDR3 bases: TGTGCCAGCAGCACCGTGACAGGGGGCATGGAGACCCAGTACTTC. This translates into CASSTVTGGMETQYF. Based on the CDR3 plus reference TRBV5-4 and TRBJ2-5, the full variable domain is ETGVTQSPTHLIKTRGQQVTLRCSSQSGHNTVSWYQQALGQGPQFIFQYYREEENGRGNFPPRFSGLQFPNYSSELNVNALELDDSALYLCASSTVTGGMETQYFGPGTRLLVL.

The chain combines TRBV18 with TRBJ2-3; 8 nucleotides line up with TRBD1. Germline V lookup: CDR1 KGHSH, CDR2 LQKENI. The CDR3 consists of 14 residues. Trimming cost V 6 bases and J 2 bases; bases outside gene matches: 4. CDR3 coding DNA: TGTGCCAGCTCCCTGGACAGGGTCACAGATACGCAGTATTTT. Its translation: CASSLDRVTDTQYF.

V and J are TRBV28 and TRBJ2-4; 9 bases map to TRBD2. Per germline, CDR1 MDHEN and CDR2 SYDVKM. After removal of 3 bases from V and 0 bases from J, the junction contained 9 bases not matched to a gene. The CDR3 spans 18 residues. The CDR3 DNA reads as TGTGCCAGCAGTTTTTTTGACCTAGCGGGGTTAGCCAAAAACATTCAGTACTTC. Translated: CASSFFDLAGLAKNIQYF.

This chain joins TRBV19 and TRBJ1-3; D is uncertain. V dropped 0 bases and J dropped 0 bases, with 12 bases sitting between them. The germline CDR1 and CDR2 sequences are LNHDA and SQIVND (reference sequence). This CDR3 has 17 residues. This CDR3 reads CASSIDRVTSSGNTIYF. As DNA, the CDR3 is TGTGCCAGTAGTATAGATCGTGTGACAAGCTCTGGAAACACCATATATTTT.

The rearrangement joins TRBV30 to TRBJ2-2; 10 bases map to TRBD2. The CDR3 covers 17 residues. Germline CDR1 is GTSNPN and CDR2 is SVGIG (reference sequence). V was clipped by 3 bases and J by 5 bases; unmatched bases: 12. The CDR3 protein is CAWRTRERGGTTGELFF. CDR3 bases: TGTGCCTGGAGGACCCGGGAGCGGGGGGGGACAACCGGGGAGCTGTTTTTT.

This clone was observed a single time. This chain joins TRBV28 and TRBJ2-3; perhaps TRBD1 as D (6 bases). V was pared by 9 bases and J by 4 bases, with 17 bases between. The CDR3 extends over 14 amino acids. The germline V gene encodes CDR1 MDHEN and CDR2 SYDVKM. CDR3 in amino acids: CASPGRGGADTQYF. CDR3 nucleotides: TGTGCCAGTCCCGGTCGAGGGGGTGCAGATACGCAGTATTTT.

The CDR3 protein is CATGLGASYNEQFF. Here the CDR3 DNA reads TGTGCAACGGGACTAGGGGCCTCCTACAATGAGCAGTTCTTC. This chain links TRBV19 with TRBJ2-1; 8 bases line up with TRBD2. CDR1 is LNHDA, CDR2 SQIVND, per germline (reference sequence). This CDR3 has 14 amino acids.

The rearrangement uses TRBV12-5 and TRBJ1-2; TRBD1 might be the D (6 bases). Germline CDR1 LGHNT, CDR2 FRNRAP. V dropped 6 bases and J dropped 8 bases, with 16 bases sitting between them. The CDR3 totals 13 residues. This chain's CDR3 is CASGYTGKGGYTF. As DNA, the CDR3 is TGTGCTAGTGGCTACACAGGGAAGGGCGGCTACACCTTC. Supplemented by reference TRBV12-5 and TRBJ1-2, the full variable domain reads DARVTQTPRHKVTEMGQEVTMRCQPILGHNTVFWYRQTMMQGLELLAYFRNRAPLDDSGMPKDRFSAEMPDATLATLKIQPSEPRDSAVYFCASGYTGKGGYTFGSGTRLTVV.

This clone was seen once. The chain is built from TRBV4-3 and TRBJ2-7; 9 bases match TRBD2. V shed 0 bases and J 2 bases; nucleotides not matched to a gene: 5. CDR3 length: 16 amino acids. Germline V CDR1 and CDR2: LGHNA, YSLEER. As DNA, the CDR3 is TGCGCCAGCAGCCAAGATGCGGTAGCGGGAGCCTACGAGCAGTACTTC. Its translation: CASSQDAVAGAYEQYF.

The table lists this clone with a count of one. The chain employs TRBV7-9 and TRBJ1-1; 11 bases are shared with TRBD1. V lost 2 bases, J lost 4 bases, and 15 bases stayed unmatched. Germline V gene sequence: CDR1 SEHNR, CDR2 FQNEAQ (reference sequence). This CDR3 is 19 amino acids long. CDR3 in amino acids: CASSLRPLDRGRLGTEAFF. The CDR3 region has the DNA TGTGCCAGCAGCTTAAGGCCCTTGGACAGGGGGCGTTTGGGCACTGAAGCTTTCTTT.

The CDR3 bases are TGCGCCAGCAGCTCTGGAATGAAAGAGACCCAGTACTTC. Its translation is CASSSGMKETQYF. The rearrangement uses TRBV5-1 and TRBJ2-5; D is unclear. Between the trimmed V and J ends, which lost 3 bases and 3 bases, there was a span of 9 bases. This CDR3 region has 13 residues. Germline values: CDR1 SGHRS, CDR2 YFSETQ. The complete variable domain, with remaining parts taken from reference TRBV5-1 and TRBJ2-5, reads KAGVTQTPRYLIKTRGQQVTLSCSPISGHRSVSWYQQTPGQGLQFLFEYFSETQRNKGNFPGRFSGRQFSNSRSEMNVSTLELGDSALYLCASSSGMKETQYFGPGTRLLVL.

The V gene is TRBV4-1, the J gene TRBJ2-3; unclear D gene. V dropped 0 bases and J dropped 5 bases, with 12 bases sitting between them. Germline assignment: CDR1 MGHRA and CDR2 YSYEKL. The CDR3 consists of 15 residues. The CDR3 nucleotides read TGCGCCAGCAGCCAAGAACGCTTTTCGGTAGATACGCAGTATTTT. This translates into CASSQERFSVDTQYF.

The V call is TRBV7-3, the J call TRBJ2-2; D not resolved. The CDR3 runs to 17 residues. V was trimmed by 2 bases and J by 2 bases, leaving 15 bases between them. Germline CDR1 is SGHTA and CDR2 is FQGTGA. The CDR3 spells CASSLYPVNLNTGELFF. DNA for the CDR3: TGTGCCAGCAGCTTATACCCGGTCAATCTCAACACCGGGGAGCTGTTTTTT.

The V gene is TRBV7-3, the J gene TRBJ2-7, with 11 positions matching TRBD2. This CDR3 contains 15 residues. Germline trimming cut 5 bases from V and 0 bases from J; bases unmatched to any gene: 3. Germline assignment: CDR1 SGHTA and CDR2 FQGTGA. CDR3 region: CASSLTSGISYEQYF. The CDR3 region has the DNA TGTGCCAGCAGCCTGACTAGCGGGATCTCCTACGAGCAGTACTTC. The full variable domain, completed using reference TRBV7-3 and TRBJ2-7, is GAGVSQTPSNKVTEKGKYVELRCDPISGHTALYWYRQSLGQGPEFLIYFQGTGAADDSGLPNDRFFAVRPEGSVSTLKIQRTERGDSAVYLCASSLTSGISYEQYFGPGTRLTVT.

The chain recombines TRBV18 with TRBJ1-4; D is unclear. The V gene lost 3 bases and the J gene lost 8 bases, with 22 bases spanning the gap. The CDR3 length is 17 residues. The V gene's germline CDR1 is KGHSH and CDR2 LQKENI. The CDR3: CASSPEAHWTGGEKLFF. The CDR3 coding sequence is TGTGCCAGCTCACCTGAAGCTCACTGGACGGGAGGGGAAAAACTGTTTTTT.

This clone has a single count. The rearrangement uses TRBV28 and TRBJ2-7, with 10 bases fitting TRBD1. After removal of 4 bases from V and 2 bases from J, the junction contained 8 bases not matched to a gene. This CDR3 region has 16 residues. The germline V gene has CDR1 MDHEN and CDR2 SYDVKM. CDR3 DNA: TGTGCCAGCAGTTCCCCCGACAGGGGGCTCCCCTACGAGCAGTACTTC. This translates into CASSSPDRGLPYEQYF.

This sequence joins TRBV4-1 and TRBJ2-3; TRBD2 agrees at 12 bases. V gave up 5 bases and J gave up 4 bases; unmatched junction bases: 13. Per germline, CDR1 MGHRA and CDR2 YSYEKL. CDR3 length equals 18 residues. CDR3 DNA sequence: TGCGCCAGCAGCGCAACGCGGACTAGCGGGACGCCGGCAGATACGCAGTATTTT. Amino acids: CASSATRTSGTPADTQYF.